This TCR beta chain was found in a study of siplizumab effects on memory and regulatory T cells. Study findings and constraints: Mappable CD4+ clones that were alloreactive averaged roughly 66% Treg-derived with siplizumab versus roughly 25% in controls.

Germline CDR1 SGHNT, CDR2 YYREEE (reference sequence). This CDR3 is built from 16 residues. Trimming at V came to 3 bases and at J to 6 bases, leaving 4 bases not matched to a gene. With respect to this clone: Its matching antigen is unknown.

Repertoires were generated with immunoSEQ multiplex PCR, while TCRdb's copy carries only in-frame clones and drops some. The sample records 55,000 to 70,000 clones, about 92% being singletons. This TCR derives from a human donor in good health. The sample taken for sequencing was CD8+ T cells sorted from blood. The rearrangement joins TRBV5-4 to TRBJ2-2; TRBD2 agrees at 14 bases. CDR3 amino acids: CASSWGLAGEAGELFF. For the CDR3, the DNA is TGTGCCAGCAGCTGGGGACTAGCGGGAGAGGCCGGGGAGCTGTTTTTT.